This is a list of T cell receptor beta chains from one sample in a study of cytomegalovirus exposure and HLA in healthy donors. Clones were read by immunoSEQ multiplex PCR, and TCRdb kept only the in-frame ones, dropping some. The sample shows about 210,000 clones, almost 80% of them seen only once. Material: PBMCs. Every receptor here comes from a male donor in good health and CMV-seronegative. Each CDR3 is given with its conserved first and last residue. Each record gives: J gene, clone size, D gene, V gene, CDR3 protein, CDR3 DNA. The D gene is left open where the match is weak. Expanded clones are given a class, and other clones once, few, many or no size at all.

j_call: TRBJ1-1
clone_size: few
d_call: .
v_call: TRBV6-6
cdr3_aa: CASSYSSGLEAFF
cdr3_nt: TGTGCCAGCAGTTACTCGAGTGGGCTTGAAGCTTTCTTT

j_call: TRBJ2-2
clone_size: .
d_call: .
v_call: TRBV10-3
cdr3_aa: CAISERTDTGELFF
cdr3_nt: TGTGCCATCAGTGAACGGACAGACACCGGGGAGCTGTTTTTT

j_call: TRBJ1-5
clone_size: .
d_call: .
v_call: TRBV28
cdr3_aa: CANTDNSNQPQHF
cdr3_nt: TGTGCCAACACAGATAATAGCAATCAGCCCCAGCATTTT

j_call: TRBJ2-1
clone_size: .
d_call: .
v_call: TRBV28
cdr3_aa: CASRGREQFF
cdr3_nt: TGTGCCTCCCGAGGGAGGGAGCAGTTCTTC

j_call: TRBJ2-3
clone_size: .
d_call: .
v_call: TRBV18
cdr3_aa: CASSPEVAGTDTQYF
cdr3_nt: TGTGCCAGCTCACCAGAGGTAGCTGGCACAGATACGCAGTATTTT

j_call: TRBJ2-7
clone_size: .
d_call: TRBD1
v_call: TRBV5-4
cdr3_aa: CASSLAGTGGYEQYF
cdr3_nt: TGTGCCAGCAGCTTGGCCGGGACAGGGGGCTACGAGCAGTACTTC

j_call: TRBJ1-5
clone_size: .
d_call: .
v_call: TRBV6-1
cdr3_aa: CASSDQVLGNQPQHF
cdr3_nt: TGTGCCAGCAGTGACCAGGTCCTGGGTAATCAGCCCCAGCATTTT

j_call: TRBJ2-3
clone_size: .
d_call: .
v_call: TRBV7-9
cdr3_aa: CASSTTDTQYF
cdr3_nt: TGTGCCAGCAGCACTACAGATACGCAGTATTTT

j_call: TRBJ2-3
clone_size: .
d_call: TRBD2
v_call: TRBV18
cdr3_aa: CASSPPASGGAADTQYF
cdr3_nt: TGTGCCAGCTCACCACCGGCTAGCGGGGGGGCCGCAGATACGCAGTATTTT

j_call: TRBJ1-2
clone_size: .
d_call: TRBD1
v_call: TRBV27
cdr3_aa: CASSLEGTGKGYGYTF
cdr3_nt: TGTGCCAGCAGTTTAGAGGGGACAGGGAAGGGCTATGGCTACACCTTC

j_call: TRBJ2-3
clone_size: .
d_call: TRBD1
v_call: TRBV2
cdr3_aa: CASSEAGGFITDTQYF
cdr3_nt: TGTGCCAGCAGTGAAGCAGGGGGCTTTATCACAGATACGCAGTATTTT

j_call: TRBJ2-7
clone_size: .
d_call: .
v_call: TRBV28
cdr3_aa: CASSLSQLYEQYF
cdr3_nt: TGTGCCAGCAGTTTATCACAGCTATACGAGCAGTACTTC

j_call: TRBJ2-7
clone_size: .
d_call: .
v_call: TRBV28
cdr3_aa: CASSPRDRRALYEQYF
cdr3_nt: TGTGCCAGCAGTCCAAGAGACAGGAGAGCTCTCTACGAGCAGTACTTC

j_call: TRBJ2-7
clone_size: once
d_call: .
v_call: TRBV7-3
cdr3_aa: CASSPGISYEQYF
cdr3_nt: TGTGCCAGCAGCCCCGGGATCTCCTACGAGCAGTACTTC

j_call: TRBJ2-1
clone_size: .
d_call: .
v_call: TRBV29-1
cdr3_aa: CSVDGSGDNEQFF
cdr3_nt: TGCAGCGTTGATGGTAGCGGAGACAATGAGCAGTTCTTC

j_call: TRBJ2-7
clone_size: few
d_call: TRBD1
v_call: TRBV29-1
cdr3_aa: CSIGTGVYEQYF
cdr3_nt: TGCAGCATCGGGACAGGGGTTTACGAGCAGTACTTC

j_call: TRBJ1-6
clone_size: .
d_call: .
v_call: TRBV7-8
cdr3_aa: CASSLGLFDSPLHF
cdr3_nt: TGTGCCAGCAGCTTAGGACTCTTTGATTCACCCCTCCACTTT

j_call: TRBJ2-7
clone_size: .
d_call: .
v_call: TRBV9
cdr3_aa: CASSVAAGFSYEQYF
cdr3_nt: TGTGCCAGCAGCGTAGCGGCAGGCTTCTCCTACGAGCAGTACTTC

j_call: TRBJ1-5
clone_size: once
d_call: TRBD1
v_call: TRBV15
cdr3_aa: CATSRGDRGVAQHF
cdr3_nt: TGTGCCACCAGCAGGGGGGACAGGGGGGTAGCCCAGCATTTT

j_call: TRBJ1-3
clone_size: once
d_call: .
v_call: TRBV28
cdr3_aa: CASSTQGRNTIYF
cdr3_nt: TGTGCCAGCAGCACCCAGGGGCGAAACACCATATATTTT

j_call: TRBJ2-7
clone_size: .
d_call: TRBD1
v_call: TRBV6-1
cdr3_aa: CASSERIPPGQRTYEQYF
cdr3_nt: TGTGCCAGCAGTGAACGGATACCGCCGGGACAGCGGACCTACGAGCAGTACTTC

j_call: TRBJ1-5
clone_size: .
d_call: TRBD1
v_call: TRBV10-3
cdr3_aa: CAISESRDRGIGNQPQHF
cdr3_nt: TGTGCCATCAGTGAGTCCCGGGACAGGGGAATCGGCAATCAGCCCCAGCATTTT

j_call: TRBJ2-7
clone_size: .
d_call: TRBD2
v_call: TRBV4-3
cdr3_aa: CASSQGEGGYEQYF
cdr3_nt: TGCGCCAGCAGCCAAGGGGAGGGTGGGTACGAGCAGTACTTC

j_call: TRBJ1-5
clone_size: .
d_call: .
v_call: TRBV5-6
cdr3_aa: CASSSRTEILNSNQPQHF
cdr3_nt: TGTGCCAGCAGCTCACGGACAGAGATACTAAATAGCAATCAGCCCCAGCATTTT

j_call: TRBJ1-4
clone_size: .
d_call: TRBD1
v_call: TRBV7-6
cdr3_aa: CASSSKDRRQGFNEKLFF
cdr3_nt: TGTGCCAGCAGCTCGAAGGACAGGCGCCAGGGTTTTAATGAAAAACTGTTTTTT

j_call: TRBJ2-3
clone_size: .
d_call: .
v_call: TRBV27
cdr3_aa: CASSFGGRAGDTQYF
cdr3_nt: TGTGCCAGCAGTTTCGGGGGAAGGGCGGGGGATACGCAGTATTTT

j_call: TRBJ1-1
clone_size: .
d_call: .
v_call: TRBV6-1
cdr3_aa: CASSSATQGTEAFF
cdr3_nt: TGTGCCAGCAGTTCGGCCACCCAGGGCACTGAAGCTTTCTTT

j_call: TRBJ1-1
clone_size: .
d_call: .
v_call: TRBV11-3
cdr3_aa: CASSLEGDTEAFF
cdr3_nt: TGTGCCAGCAGCTTAGAAGGGGACACTGAAGCTTTCTTT

j_call: TRBJ2-3
clone_size: few
d_call: TRBD2
v_call: TRBV7-9
cdr3_aa: CASSSPSGGRAVDTQYF
cdr3_nt: TGTGCCAGCAGCTCCCCTAGTGGCGGGAGGGCCGTAGATACGCAGTATTTT

j_call: TRBJ1-1
clone_size: few
d_call: .
v_call: TRBV6-5
cdr3_aa: CASSYSRGGISEAFF
cdr3_nt: TGTGCCAGCAGTTACTCCCGGGGGGGTATTAGTGAAGCTTTCTTT

j_call: TRBJ2-3
clone_size: .
d_call: .
v_call: TRBV28
cdr3_aa: CASNRASNQPQYF
cdr3_nt: TGTGCCAGCAACAGGGCTAGCAATCAGCCCCAGTATTTT

j_call: TRBJ2-1
clone_size: .
d_call: TRBD2
v_call: TRBV7-2
cdr3_aa: CASSLAIAGRYEQFF
cdr3_nt: TGTGCCAGCAGCTTAGCGATAGCGGGAAGGTATGAGCAGTTCTTC

j_call: TRBJ2-1
clone_size: .
d_call: .
v_call: TRBV27
cdr3_aa: CASSFLARRERYNEQFF
cdr3_nt: TGTGCCAGCAGTTTCCTCGCTAGGAGGGAAAGGTACAATGAGCAGTTCTTC

j_call: TRBJ2-7
clone_size: few
d_call: TRBD1
v_call: TRBV7-9
cdr3_aa: CASRQGDEQYF
cdr3_nt: TGTGCCAGCCGCCAGGGGGACGAGCAGTACTTC

j_call: TRBJ2-7
clone_size: .
d_call: .
v_call: TRBV7-2
cdr3_aa: CASSLASFGGSSYEQYF
cdr3_nt: TGTGCCAGCAGCTTAGCGTCATTTGGCGGTAGCTCCTACGAGCAGTACTTC

j_call: TRBJ1-5
clone_size: .
d_call: .
v_call: TRBV27
cdr3_aa: CASSRQDNQPQHF
cdr3_nt: TGTGCCAGCAGTCGACAGGACAATCAGCCCCAGCATTTT

j_call: TRBJ2-7
clone_size: .
d_call: TRBD1
v_call: TRBV4-3
cdr3_aa: CASSQDPAGQGYEQYF
cdr3_nt: TGCGCCAGCAGCCAAGATCCGGCGGGACAGGGCTACGAGCAGTACTTC

j_call: TRBJ2-3
clone_size: once
d_call: TRBD2
v_call: TRBV5-4
cdr3_aa: CASKPGGRTDTQYF
cdr3_nt: TGTGCCAGCAAACCGGGAGGGCGCACAGATACGCAGTATTTT

j_call: TRBJ2-1
clone_size: .
d_call: TRBD1
v_call: TRBV9
cdr3_aa: CASSVTGQGEYNEQFF
cdr3_nt: TGTGCCAGCAGTGTGACGGGACAGGGGGAATACAATGAGCAGTTCTTC

j_call: TRBJ1-2
clone_size: .
d_call: .
v_call: TRBV5-5
cdr3_aa: CASRTGSYGYTF
cdr3_nt: TGTGCCAGCAGAACCGGGAGCTATGGCTACACCTTC

j_call: TRBJ1-2
clone_size: .
d_call: .
v_call: TRBV2
cdr3_aa: CASSMENYGYTF
cdr3_nt: TGTGCCAGCTCCATGGAGAACTATGGCTACACCTTC

j_call: TRBJ2-3
clone_size: .
d_call: TRBD1
v_call: TRBV28
cdr3_aa: CASSSSGQGAMADTQYF
cdr3_nt: TGTGCCAGCAGTTCAAGTGGACAGGGGGCGATGGCAGATACGCAGTATTTT

j_call: TRBJ2-2
clone_size: few
d_call: TRBD1
v_call: TRBV5-6
cdr3_aa: CASSTGLTGQPGTGELFF
cdr3_nt: TGTGCCAGCAGTACCGGGTTGACAGGGCAGCCTGGCACCGGGGAGCTGTTTTTT

j_call: TRBJ1-1
clone_size: once
d_call: TRBD1
v_call: TRBV6-4
cdr3_aa: CASSDRQGKAFF
cdr3_nt: TGTGCCAGCAGTGATCGACAGGGTAAAGCTTTCTTT

j_call: TRBJ1-2
clone_size: .
d_call: .
v_call: TRBV4-3
cdr3_aa: CASSQDLGRVSYGYTF
cdr3_nt: TGCGCCAGCAGCCAAGACCTCGGCAGGGTGAGCTATGGCTACACCTTC

j_call: TRBJ2-1
clone_size: .
d_call: TRBD2
v_call: TRBV28
cdr3_aa: CASSTAGTSGTNEQFF
cdr3_nt: TGTGCCAGCAGTACCGCCGGGACTAGCGGGACCAATGAGCAGTTCTTC

j_call: TRBJ1-4
clone_size: .
d_call: .
v_call: TRBV7-6
cdr3_aa: CASSLLVGASEKLFF
cdr3_nt: TGTGCCAGCAGCTTATTGGTAGGAGCCTCTGAAAAACTGTTTTTT

j_call: TRBJ2-7
clone_size: .
d_call: .
v_call: TRBV27
cdr3_aa: CASSADRLSYEQYF
cdr3_nt: TGTGCCAGCAGTGCCGACAGGCTCTCCTACGAGCAGTACTTC

j_call: TRBJ2-5
clone_size: .
d_call: TRBD2
v_call: TRBV7-2
cdr3_aa: CASSLRGLAGGKETQYF
cdr3_nt: TGTGCCAGCAGCTTAAGGGGACTAGCGGGGGGCAAAGAGACCCAGTACTTC

j_call: TRBJ2-1
clone_size: .
d_call: TRBD2
v_call: TRBV5-1
cdr3_aa: CASSPPTGGPNEQFF
cdr3_nt: TGCGCCAGCAGCCCCCCCACGGGGGGGCCGAATGAGCAGTTCTTC

j_call: TRBJ1-1
clone_size: .
d_call: .
v_call: TRBV29-1
cdr3_aa: CSATLNTEAFF
cdr3_nt: TGCAGCGCTACGTTGAACACTGAAGCTTTCTTT

j_call: TRBJ1-5
clone_size: .
d_call: TRBD1
v_call: TRBV28
cdr3_aa: CASSFKGAGNQPQHF
cdr3_nt: TGTGCCAGCAGTTTTAAGGGGGCTGGCAATCAGCCCCAGCATTTT

j_call: TRBJ1-3
clone_size: .
d_call: TRBD1
v_call: TRBV10-3
cdr3_aa: CAIEDRVGGNTIYF
cdr3_nt: TGTGCCATAGAGGACAGGGTGGGCGGAAACACCATATATTTT

j_call: TRBJ2-5
clone_size: few
d_call: .
v_call: TRBV4-3
cdr3_aa: CASSQEWQGETQYF
cdr3_nt: TGCGCCAGCAGCCAAGAATGGCAGGGGGAGACCCAGTACTTC

j_call: TRBJ2-3
clone_size: .
d_call: TRBD1
v_call: TRBV19
cdr3_aa: CASSTLDRGVDTQYF
cdr3_nt: TGTGCCAGTAGTACACTGGACAGGGGAGTGGATACGCAGTATTTT